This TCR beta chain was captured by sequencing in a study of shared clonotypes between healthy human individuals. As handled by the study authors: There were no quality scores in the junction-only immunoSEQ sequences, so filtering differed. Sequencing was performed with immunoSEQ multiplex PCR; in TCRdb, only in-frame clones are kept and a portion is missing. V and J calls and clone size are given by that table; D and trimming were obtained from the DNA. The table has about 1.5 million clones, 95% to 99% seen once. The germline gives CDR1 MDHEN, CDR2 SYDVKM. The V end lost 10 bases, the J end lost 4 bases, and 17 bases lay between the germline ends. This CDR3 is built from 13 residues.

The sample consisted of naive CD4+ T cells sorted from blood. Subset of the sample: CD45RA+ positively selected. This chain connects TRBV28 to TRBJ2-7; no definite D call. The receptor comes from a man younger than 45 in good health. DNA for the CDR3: TGTGCCATCTCCGAGTTGGGTAAATACGAGCAGTACTTC. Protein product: CAISELGKYEQYF.